These 27 T cell receptor beta chains were all obtained from the same sample, sequenced in a study of blood T cell repertoires in COVID-19. TCRdb keeps only in-frame clones here, not all; method: immunoSEQ multiplex PCR. The sample holds some 87,000 clones, over 75% seen once. What was sequenced was peripheral blood. All receptors derive from a human donor in a cohort sampled during active COVID-19.

The rearrangement links TRBV24-1 to TRBJ2-3, with 9 bases lining up with TRBD2. This CDR3 is 17 amino acids long. Losses at the gene ends were 2 bases for V and 0 bases for J; bases not matched to a gene: 5. From germline, CDR1 is KGHDR and CDR2 SFDVKD. CDR3 sequence (DNA): TGTGCCACCAGTGATTCTGGTAGCGGGGGCAGCACAGATACGCAGTATTTT. It translates to CATSDSGSGGSTDTQYF.

The chain has TRBV6-5 and TRBJ1-1, with a possible D match to TRBD1 (6 bases). CDR3 length: 14 residues. V gave up 5 bases and J gave up 8 bases, with 18 bases separating them. The germline V gene encodes CDR1 MNHEY and CDR2 SVGAGI. The CDR3 sequence: CASSHPRGGVEAFF. The CDR3 region has the DNA TGTGCCAGCAGTCACCCGAGGGGGGGTGTAGAAGCTTTCTTT.

This chain connects TRBV5-1 to TRBJ2-7; D is possibly TRBD2 (6 bases). CDR3 length: 12 amino acids. Germline V gene lookup returns CDR1 SGHRS and CDR2 YFSETQ. V was trimmed by 7 bases and J by 7 bases, leaving 15 bases between them. This CDR3 is CASCPPAGEQYF. The CDR3, as DNA: TGCGCCAGCTGCCCCCCCGCGGGGGAGCAGTACTTC.

This sequence joins TRBV28 and TRBJ1-3; D gene unclear. Trimming stripped 3 bases from V and 4 bases from J, with 16 bases between. This CDR3 has 16 residues. Germline CDR1 MDHEN, CDR2 SYDVKM. The CDR3 DNA reads as TGTGCCAGCAGTTTTCAGCGACGACCGTACGGAAACACCATATATTTT. Translated: CASSFQRRPYGNTIYF.

This chain joins TRBV5-5 and TRBJ2-7; 9 bases are shared with TRBD1. CDR3 length: 16 amino acids. The germline V gene encodes CDR1 SGHKS and CDR2 YYEKEE (reference sequence). Trimming took 4 bases from V and 3 from J; bases not matched to a gene: 11. The CDR3 protein is CASSRDRDFDYYEQYF. The CDR3 nucleotides are TGTGCCAGCAGCCGGGACAGGGACTTCGATTACTACGAGCAGTACTTC.

This rearrangement joins TRBV19 to TRBJ2-5; tentatively, D is TRBD2 (5 bases). Germline CDR1 and CDR2: LNHDA and SQIVND (reference sequence). V shed 0 bases and J shed 5 bases, with 13 bases lying between them. This CDR3 comprises 15 residues. CDR3 amino acids: CASSIDGRSGETQYF. In DNA, the CDR3 is TGTGCCAGTAGTATAGATGGCCGTTCGGGGGAGACCCAGTACTTC.

V gene TRBV9 combines with J gene TRBJ1-2; 7 nucleotides align to TRBD1. Unmatched junction bases numbered 3, after V lost 0 bases and J lost 10 bases. The CDR3 runs to 12 residues. Germline CDR1 is SGDLS and CDR2 is YYNGEE. The CDR3 sequence: CASSVVDRDYTF. CDR3 nucleotide sequence: TGTGCCAGCAGCGTAGTAGACAGGGACTACACCTTC.

This clone came up a few times. The chain combines TRBV5-1 with TRBJ1-6, with D possibly matching TRBD1 (5 bases). V lost 5 bases, J lost 2 bases, and 11 bases lay in between. Germline assignment: CDR1 SGHRS and CDR2 YFSETQ. This CDR3 region has 15 residues. CDR3 in amino acids: CASRTREAYNSPLHF. The CDR3 region has the DNA TGCGCCAGCAGAACCAGGGAGGCCTATAATTCACCCCTCCACTTT.

This clone was observed a single time. This chain connects TRBV13 to TRBJ1-2, with 8 bases that match TRBD1. CDR3 length equals 15 residues. CDR1 and CDR2 from the germline V gene are PRHDT and FYEKMQ (reference sequence). V lost 5 bases to trimming and J lost 4 bases; unmatched junction nucleotides: 9. The CDR3 coding sequence is TGTGCCAGCAGCGAAGCAGGGGACAGGACCTATGGCTACACCTTC. It codes for CASSEAGDRTYGYTF.

The chain carries TRBV30 and TRBJ1-5, with D hard to call. Germline-derived CDR1 and CDR2 are GTSNPN and SVGIG (reference sequence). This CDR3 contains 15 residues. The V end was cut by 0 bases, the J end by 0 bases, with 9 bases between. The CDR3 DNA sequence: TGTGCCTGGAGTGTAAAGCGGAATAGCAATCAGCCCCAGCATTTT. Translation gives CAWSVKRNSNQPQHF.

The chain has TRBV5-1 and TRBJ2-5, with 7 bases fitting TRBD1. Germline trimming cut 3 bases from V and 2 bases from J; bases unmatched to any gene: 4. This CDR3 contains 14 residues. Germline assignment: CDR1 SGHRS and CDR2 YFSETQ. The CDR3 sequence is CASSWGQKQETQYF. CDR3 coding DNA: TGCGCCAGCAGCTGGGGACAGAAGCAAGAGACCCAGTACTTC.

The chain carries TRBV2 and TRBJ2-3; tentative D call: TRBD1 (6 bases). The V end was cut by 3 bases, the J end by 2 bases, with 15 bases between. Germline V gene lookup returns CDR1 SNHLY and CDR2 FYNNEI. This CDR3 spans 16 amino acids. Here the CDR3 DNA reads TGTGCCAGCAGTGATCCGGCAGGGGACCTCACAGATACGCAGTATTTT. Its translation is CASSDPAGDLTDTQYF.

The rearrangement joins TRBV19 to TRBJ1-5; TRBD1 is a possible D gene (5 bases). Germline values: CDR1 LNHDA, CDR2 SQIVND (reference sequence). There are 16 residues in the CDR3. Trimming pared 0 bases from V and 7 bases from J, leaving 16 bases between. DNA for the CDR3: TGTGCCAGTAGTATAGATCCGTGGGGGGGAAGGCAGCCCCAGCATTTT. This translates into CASSIDPWGGRQPQHF.

This sequence joins TRBV6-2 or TRBV6-3 and TRBJ2-7; D is possibly TRBD1 (6 bases). The germline CDR1 and CDR2 sequences are MNHEY and SVGEGT. This CDR3 has 14 amino acids. V gave up 2 bases and J gave up 2 bases, with 10 bases separating them. The CDR3 DNA is TGTGCCAGCAGTTACGGGACACCACCCTACGAGCAGTACTTC. The encoded protein is CASSYGTPPYEQYF.

V is TRBV9 and J is TRBJ2-5; no definite D call. CDR3 size: 13 residues. V gave up 3 bases and J gave up 2 bases, with 8 bases separating them. Germline assignment: CDR1 SGDLS and CDR2 YYNGEE. This CDR3 reads CASSGQIQETQYF. CDR3 DNA: TGTGCCAGCAGCGGCCAGATTCAAGAGACCCAGTACTTC.

Only one count was recorded for this clone. This rearrangement joins TRBV9 to TRBJ1-2; unclear D gene. In germline, CDR1 is SGDLS, CDR2 YYNGEE. The V end lost 4 bases, the J end lost 0 bases, and 10 bases lay between the germline ends. The CDR3 length is 14 residues. The CDR3 loop reads CASSSNRANYGYTF. CDR3 nucleotides: TGTGCCAGCAGCTCCAACAGAGCTAACTATGGCTACACCTTC.

V and J are TRBV10-3 and TRBJ1-3; 11 positions agree with TRBD1. CDR1 and CDR2 (germline): ENHRY, SYGVKD. The CDR3 runs to 18 residues. V was clipped by 6 bases and J by 0 bases; unmatched bases: 10. This CDR3 is CAIRGQGGESSSGNTIYF. The CDR3 DNA follows: TGTGCCATCAGGGGACAGGGGGGCGAGTCGAGCTCTGGAAACACCATATATTTT.

The gene calls are TRBV4-2 and TRBJ2-7; 7 nucleotides align to TRBD2. Germline V gives CDR1 LGHNA, CDR2 YNFKEQ. V shed 1 base, J shed 0 bases, and the junction held 0 bases outside the gene matches. The CDR3 sequence is 14 residues long. The CDR3 loop reads CASSQGGGSYEQYF. The CDR3, as DNA: TGTGCCAGCAGCCAAGGCGGGGGCTCCTACGAGCAGTACTTC.

The rearrangement uses TRBV9 and TRBJ2-1, with D unclear. V lost 0 bases and J lost 4, with 14 bases in between. CDR3 length equals 16 residues. Germline CDR1 and CDR2: SGDLS and YYNGEE. The CDR3: CASSVVAEPLYNEQFF. In DNA form, the CDR3 reads TGTGCCAGCAGCGTAGTGGCAGAACCCCTTTACAATGAGCAGTTCTTC.

CDR3 sequence (DNA): TGTGCCAGCACCTACGGAGGGTCTGGGGCCAACGTCCTGACTTTC. Encoded protein: CASTYGGSGANVLTF. The chain is built from TRBV3-1 (or the pseudogene TRBV3-2) and TRBJ2-6; D might be TRBD2 (6 bases). The CDR3 sequence is 15 residues long. V was trimmed by 7 bases and J by 1 base, leaving 11 bases between them. Germline CDR1 and CDR2: LGHDT and YNNKEL (reference sequence).

The count of this clone is one. J is TRBJ1-1 and V is TRBV2, with D tentatively TRBD1 (5 bases). Trimming stripped 0 bases from V and 5 bases from J, with 13 bases between. Germline CDR1 and CDR2: SNHLY and FYNNEI. The CDR3 runs 15 residues. CDR3 loop: CASSEAGRGWTEAFF. The CDR3 nucleotides read TGTGCCAGCAGTGAAGCGGGAAGGGGCTGGACTGAAGCTTTCTTT.

The genes are TRBV7-9 and TRBJ1-1; 9 bases are shared with TRBD1. The CDR3 sequence is 17 residues long. Trimming at V came to 6 bases and at J to 0 bases, leaving 11 bases not matched to a gene. Germline assignment: CDR1 SEHNR and CDR2 FQNEAQ (reference sequence). CDR3 loop: CASRHPTGGDVNTEAFF. The CDR3 bases are TGTGCCAGCAGGCACCCGACAGGGGGAGATGTGAACACTGAAGCTTTCTTT.

The chain links TRBV7-3 to TRBJ1-2, with unresolved D. This CDR3 comprises 12 residues. The germline gives CDR1 SGHTA, CDR2 FQGTGA. V was shortened by 2 bases and J by 6 bases, with 7 bases between the two germline ends. CDR3 protein: CASSLGADGYTF. Written as DNA, the CDR3 is TGTGCCAGCAGCTTAGGAGCGGATGGCTACACCTTC.

The count of this clone is one. V gene TRBV27 combines with J gene TRBJ1-2; D not resolved. V shed 0 bases and J shed 6 bases, with 5 bases lying between them. The germline CDR1 and CDR2 sequences are MNHEY and SMNVEV (reference sequence). There are 12 residues in the CDR3. The CDR3 is CASSLSGHGYTF. The CDR3, as DNA: TGTGCCAGCAGTTTATCTGGGCATGGCTACACCTTC.

This clone was seen once. This chain joins TRBV10-1 and TRBJ2-3; TRBD2 agrees at 14 bases. CDR1 and CDR2 (germline): WNHNN, SYGVQD (reference sequence). The CDR3 extends over 20 amino acids. Trimming took 4 bases from V and 3 from J; bases not matched to a gene: 15. The CDR3: CASSGPSWTSGGSGTDTQYF. The DNA for the CDR3 is TGCGCCAGCAGTGGTCCCTCCTGGACTAGCGGGGGGTCGGGGACAGATACGCAGTATTTT.

This clone was seen a single time. The rearrangement uses TRBV5-1 and TRBJ2-5, with D perhaps matching TRBD1 (5 bases). The V end lost 6 bases, the J end lost 2 bases, and 20 bases lay between the germline ends. CDR3 length equals 16 residues. Germline V gives CDR1 SGHRS, CDR2 YFSETQ. In DNA, the CDR3 is TGCGCCAGCAAACTCAGATTTGGGCAGGGACAAGAGACCCAGTACTTC. Its protein is CASKLRFGQGQETQYF.

The rearrangement links TRBV9 to TRBJ2-3; perhaps TRBD1 as D (6 bases). Germline values: CDR1 SGDLS, CDR2 YYNGEE. Between the trimmed V and J ends, which lost 5 bases and 5 bases, there was a span of 18 bases. The CDR3 is 15 residues long. CDR3 region: CASSQGLARVDTQYF. CDR3 nucleotides: TGTGCCAGCAGTCAGGGGCTAGCCCGAGTAGATACGCAGTATTTT.